This T cell receptor (beta chain) was profiled in a study of blood T cell repertoires in COVID-19 (dated by TCRdb to the early 2020s). With regard to the full study: Collaborator samples came from the United States, Italy and Spain and covered acute and convalescent phases of COVID-19. Subjects who had been exposed to COVID-19, were actively infected with it, or had recovered from it provided the deeply sampled blood TCRbeta repertoires that made up the dataset. The repertoires were released in a freely available public database intended as a resource for research on the immune response to SARS-CoV-2. The material from the prospective study consisted of cDNA or gDNA derived from T cells, B-cell-depleted T cells, or PBMCs. Where HLA class I and class II types were available, the types were taken from metadata supplied by the sample provider, not from assay-based typing. Sample metadata almost always included a de-identified subject ID, COVID-19 status, age in years and sex. The samples were drawn from the first 160 participants of the ongoing ImmuneRACE study and from 1,254 subjects provided by 6 global collaborators.

The immunoSEQ Assay, a bias-controlled multiplex PCR, was used to amplify TCRbeta CDR3 regions from genomic DNA. The study's processing was this. Within the assay, amplification of reference gene primers was used to estimate how many nucleated cells each sample contained. Sequence reads were collapsed and filtered to measure the absolute abundance of every unique TCRbeta CDR3 rearrangement. For each sample, productive Simpson clonality was calculated as the square root of Simpson's diversity index over productive rearrangements. TCRdb provides this immuneACCESS table in a form limited to in-frame rearrangements. Some clones are lacking; in checked studies, under half of them reflect an unresolved V gene, and why the rest are absent is not known. That table is the source of V, J and clone size, and D and trimming were worked out from the DNA. A total of roughly 250,000 clones appear in this sample, 88% of them only once. In total, the top ten clones hold 2% to 2.5% of the sample.

A second Seattle source provided samples from volunteer blood donors who had recovered from COVID-19. Collaborating institutions collected whole blood in K2EDTA tubes following their own protocols. Collaborator samples were shipped for TCRbeta analysis as frozen whole blood, isolated PBMCs, or DNA extracted from either sample type. From its cysteine to its phenylalanine, the CDR3 spans 16 amino acids. The kept DNA is CDR3 alone, 48 bases in frame from the first base. The germline V gene specifies SGHTA as CDR1 and FQGNSA as CDR2. Ends trimmed: V by 1 base, J by 4 bases; bases unmatched to a gene: 5. To note about this clone: The specificity of this receptor is unknown. Nothing much larger sits one base from this clone, and base qualities are not available.

What the authors observed across the whole study: How much clinical and demographic metadata was included differed by source and by participant, and the metadata was provided uncurated.

The sequence was collected from a woman in her thirties or forties who had recovered from COVID-19. Material for sequencing was peripheral blood. The chain joins TRBV7-2 to TRBJ2-2; 8 central nucleotides agree with TRBD2. The CDR3 protein is CASSLVTGGGTGELFF. The nucleotide sequence is TGTGCCAGCAGCTTAGTGACGGGAGGGGGCACCGGGGAGCTGTTTTTT.